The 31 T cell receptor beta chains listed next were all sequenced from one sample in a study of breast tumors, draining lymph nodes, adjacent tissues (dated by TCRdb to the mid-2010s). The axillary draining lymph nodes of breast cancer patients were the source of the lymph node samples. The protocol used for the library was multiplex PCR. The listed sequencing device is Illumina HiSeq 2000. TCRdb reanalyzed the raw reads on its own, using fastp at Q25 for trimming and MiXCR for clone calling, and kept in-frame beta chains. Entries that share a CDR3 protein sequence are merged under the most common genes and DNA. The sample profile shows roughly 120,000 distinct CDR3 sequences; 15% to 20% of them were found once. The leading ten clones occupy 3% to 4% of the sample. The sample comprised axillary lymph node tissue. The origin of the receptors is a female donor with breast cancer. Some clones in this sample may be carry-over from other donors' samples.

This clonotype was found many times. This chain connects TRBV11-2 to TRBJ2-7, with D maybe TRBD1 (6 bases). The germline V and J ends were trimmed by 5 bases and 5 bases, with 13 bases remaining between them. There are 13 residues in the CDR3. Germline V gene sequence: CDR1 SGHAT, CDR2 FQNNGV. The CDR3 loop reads CASSLTQGHEQYF. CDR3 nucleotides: TGTGCCAGCAGCCTCACACAGGGCCACGAGCAGTACTTC.

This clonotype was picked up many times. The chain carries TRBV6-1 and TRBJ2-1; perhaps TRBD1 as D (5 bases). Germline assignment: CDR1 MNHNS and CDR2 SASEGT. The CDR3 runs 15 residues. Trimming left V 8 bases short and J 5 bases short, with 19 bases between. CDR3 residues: CASGFSVSDNNEQFF. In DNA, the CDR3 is TGTGCCAGCGGTTTTTCCGTATCGGACAACAATGAGCAGTTCTTC.

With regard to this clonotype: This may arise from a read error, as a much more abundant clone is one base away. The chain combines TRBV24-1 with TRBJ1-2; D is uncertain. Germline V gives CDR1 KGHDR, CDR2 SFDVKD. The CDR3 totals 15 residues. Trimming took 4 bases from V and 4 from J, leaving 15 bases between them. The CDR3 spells CATSEGQSQIYGYTF. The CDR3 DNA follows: TGTGCCACCAGTGAGGGTCAGAGCCAGATCTATGGCTACACCTTC.

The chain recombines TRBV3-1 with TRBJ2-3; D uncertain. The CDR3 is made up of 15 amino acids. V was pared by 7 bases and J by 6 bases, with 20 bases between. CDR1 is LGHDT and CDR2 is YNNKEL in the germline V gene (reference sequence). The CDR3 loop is CASKKRDGGVDTQYF. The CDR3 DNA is TGTGCCAGCAAAAAGCGTGACGGTGGCGTTGATACGCAGTATTTT.

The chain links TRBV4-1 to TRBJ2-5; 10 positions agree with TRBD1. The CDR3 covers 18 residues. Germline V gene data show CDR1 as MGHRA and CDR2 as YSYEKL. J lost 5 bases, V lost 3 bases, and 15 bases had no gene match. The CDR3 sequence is CASSQAQTGTGADETQYF. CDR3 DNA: TGCGCCAGCAGCCAGGCCCAGACTGGGACAGGGGCGGATGAGACCCAGTACTTC.

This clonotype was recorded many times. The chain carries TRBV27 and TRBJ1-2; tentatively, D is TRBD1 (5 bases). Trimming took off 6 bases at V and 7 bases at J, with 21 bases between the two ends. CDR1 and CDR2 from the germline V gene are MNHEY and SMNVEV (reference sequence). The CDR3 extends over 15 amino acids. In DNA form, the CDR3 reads TGTGCCAGCAGGGCCGGGGACGAGATTAGGTTTGGCTACACCTTC. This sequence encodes CASRAGDEIRFGYTF.

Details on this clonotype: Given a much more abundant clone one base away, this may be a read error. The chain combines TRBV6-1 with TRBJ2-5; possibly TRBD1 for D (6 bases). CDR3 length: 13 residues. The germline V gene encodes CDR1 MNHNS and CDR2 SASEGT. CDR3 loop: CASRQQGRENQYF. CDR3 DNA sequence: TGTGCCAGCAGACAACAGGGTAGAGAGAACCAGTACTTC.

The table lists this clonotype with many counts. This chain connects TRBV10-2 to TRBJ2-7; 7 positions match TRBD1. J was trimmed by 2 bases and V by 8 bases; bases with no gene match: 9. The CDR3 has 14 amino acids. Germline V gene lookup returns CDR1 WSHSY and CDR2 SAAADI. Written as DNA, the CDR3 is TGCGCCAGCTCAACCGGGACAGCCACCTACGAGCAGTACTTC. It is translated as CASSTGTATYEQYF.

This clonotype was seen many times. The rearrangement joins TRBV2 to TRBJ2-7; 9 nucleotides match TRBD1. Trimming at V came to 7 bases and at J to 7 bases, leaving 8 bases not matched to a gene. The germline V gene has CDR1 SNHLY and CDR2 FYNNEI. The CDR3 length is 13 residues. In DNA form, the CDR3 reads TGTGCCAGCATGGGGACAGGGTATTGGGAGCAGTACTTC. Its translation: CASMGTGYWEQYF.

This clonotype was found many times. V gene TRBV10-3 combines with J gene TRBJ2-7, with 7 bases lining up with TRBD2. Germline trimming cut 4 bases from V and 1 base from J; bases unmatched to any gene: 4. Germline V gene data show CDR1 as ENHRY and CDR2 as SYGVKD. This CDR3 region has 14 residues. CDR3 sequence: CAISVGGVSYEQYF. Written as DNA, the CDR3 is TGTGCCATCAGTGTGGGGGGGGTATCCTACGAGCAGTACTTC.

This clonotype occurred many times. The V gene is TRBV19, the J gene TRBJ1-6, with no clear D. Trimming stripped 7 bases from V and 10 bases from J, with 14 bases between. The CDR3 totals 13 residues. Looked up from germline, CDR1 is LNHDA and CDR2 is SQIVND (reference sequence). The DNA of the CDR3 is TGTGCCAGTACCGAGGACCGCGGCTCACCCCTCCACTTT. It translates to CASTEDRGSPLHF.

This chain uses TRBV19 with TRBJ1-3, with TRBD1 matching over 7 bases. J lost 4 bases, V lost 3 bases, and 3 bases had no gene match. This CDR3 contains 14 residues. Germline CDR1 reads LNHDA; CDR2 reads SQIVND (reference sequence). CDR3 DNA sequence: TGTGCCAGTAGTATCCAGGGGGAAGGAAACACCATATATTTT. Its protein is CASSIQGEGNTIYF.

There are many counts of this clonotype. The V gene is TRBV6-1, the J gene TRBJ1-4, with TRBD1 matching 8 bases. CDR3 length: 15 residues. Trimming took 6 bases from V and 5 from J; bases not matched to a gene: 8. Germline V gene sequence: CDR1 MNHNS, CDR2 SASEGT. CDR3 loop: CASRDLQGGNEKLFF. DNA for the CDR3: TGTGCCAGCAGGGACCTACAGGGGGGAAATGAAAAACTGTTTTTT.

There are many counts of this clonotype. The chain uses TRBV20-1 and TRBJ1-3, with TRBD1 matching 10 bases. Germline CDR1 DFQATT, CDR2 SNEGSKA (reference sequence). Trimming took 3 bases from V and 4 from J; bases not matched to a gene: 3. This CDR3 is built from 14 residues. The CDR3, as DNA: TGCAGTGCTAGGCCGACAGGGGGCGGAAACACCATATATTTT. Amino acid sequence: CSARPTGGGNTIYF.

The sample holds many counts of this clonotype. The CDR3 nucleotides are TGTGCCACCAGCAGAGATCGGGGGCCCGGGGAGCTGTTTTTT. The encoded protein is CATSRDRGPGELFF. The chain employs TRBV15 and TRBJ2-2, with D possibly being TRBD1 or TRBD2 (6 bases each). CDR3 length equals 14 residues. Trimming cost V 0 bases and J 6 bases, with 8 bases left between them. The germline V gene encodes CDR1 LNHNV and CDR2 YYDKDF (reference sequence).

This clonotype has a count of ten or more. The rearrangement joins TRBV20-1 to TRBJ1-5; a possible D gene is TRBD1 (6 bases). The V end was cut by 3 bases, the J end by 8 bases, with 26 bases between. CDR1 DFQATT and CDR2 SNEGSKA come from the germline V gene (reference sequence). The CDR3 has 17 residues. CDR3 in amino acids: CSASPRPGGISGEPQHF. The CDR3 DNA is TGCAGTGCTAGCCCCCGACCGGGCGGGATCTCAGGGGAGCCCCAGCATTTT.

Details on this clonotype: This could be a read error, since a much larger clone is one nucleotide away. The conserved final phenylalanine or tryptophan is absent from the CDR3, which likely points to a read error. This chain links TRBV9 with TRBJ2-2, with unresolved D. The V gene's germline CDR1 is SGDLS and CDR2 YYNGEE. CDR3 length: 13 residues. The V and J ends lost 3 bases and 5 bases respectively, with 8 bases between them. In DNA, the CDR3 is TGTGCCAGCAGCGCCGATGGGACCGGGGAGCTGTTTCTT. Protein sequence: CASSADGTGELFL.

In DNA, the CDR3 is TGTGCCAGCAGGAAGACCATTCTGGAGGAAAAACTGTTTTTT. It encodes CASRKTILEEKLFF. The chain recombines TRBV6-1 with TRBJ1-4, with no clear D. The germline V gene encodes CDR1 MNHNS and CDR2 SASEGT. The V and J ends lost 6 bases and 8 bases respectively, with 16 bases between them. The CDR3 runs 14 residues.

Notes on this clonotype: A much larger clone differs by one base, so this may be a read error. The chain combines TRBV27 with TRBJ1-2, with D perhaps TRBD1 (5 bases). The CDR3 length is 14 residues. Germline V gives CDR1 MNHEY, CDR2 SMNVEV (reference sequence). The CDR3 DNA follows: TGTGCCAGCAGAGACAGCGGAGCTAACTATGGCTACGCCTTC. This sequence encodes CASRDSGANYGYAF.

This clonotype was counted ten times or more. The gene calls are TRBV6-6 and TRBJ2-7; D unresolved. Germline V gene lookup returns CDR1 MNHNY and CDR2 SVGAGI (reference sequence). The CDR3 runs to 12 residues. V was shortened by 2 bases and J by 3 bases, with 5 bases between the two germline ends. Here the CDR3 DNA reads TGTGCCAGCAGTTACCTATACTACGAGCAGTACTTC. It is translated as CASSYLYYEQYF.

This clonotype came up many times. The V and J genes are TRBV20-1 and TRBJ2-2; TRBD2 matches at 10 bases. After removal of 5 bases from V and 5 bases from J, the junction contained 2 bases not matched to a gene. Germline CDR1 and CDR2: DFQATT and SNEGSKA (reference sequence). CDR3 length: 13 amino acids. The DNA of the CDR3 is TGCAGTGCTCGAGCGGGGGGGACCGGGGAGCTGTTTTTT. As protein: CSARAGGTGELFF.

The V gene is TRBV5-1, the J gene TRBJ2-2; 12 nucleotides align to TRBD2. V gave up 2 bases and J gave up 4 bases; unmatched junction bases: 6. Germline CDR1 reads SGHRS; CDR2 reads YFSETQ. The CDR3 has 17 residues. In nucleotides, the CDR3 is TGCGCCAGCAGCTTTCTAGCGGGAGGGTTAACCACCGGGGAGCTGTTTTTT. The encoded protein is CASSFLAGGLTTGELFF. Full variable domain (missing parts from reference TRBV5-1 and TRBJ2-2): KAGVTQTPRYLIKTRGQQVTLSCSPISGHRSVSWYQQTPGQGLQFLFEYFSETQRNKGNFPGRFSGRQFSNSRSEMNVSTLELGDSALYLCASSFLAGGLTTGELFFGEGSRLTVL.

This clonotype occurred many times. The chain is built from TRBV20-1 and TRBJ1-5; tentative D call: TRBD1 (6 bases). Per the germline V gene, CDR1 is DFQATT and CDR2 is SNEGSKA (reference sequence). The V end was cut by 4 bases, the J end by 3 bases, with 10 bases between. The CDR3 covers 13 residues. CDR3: CSAIRDTNQPQHF. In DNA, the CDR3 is TGCAGTGCTATCCGGGACACCAATCAGCCCCAGCATTTT.

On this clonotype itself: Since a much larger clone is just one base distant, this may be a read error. In nucleotides, the CDR3 is TGTGCCAGCAGCCAATTCTCTACCGGGGAGCCGTTTTTT. This translates into CASSQFSTGEPFF. The V and J genes are TRBV3-1 and TRBJ2-2, with D maybe TRBD2 (5 bases). The CDR3 spans 13 residues. Germline lookup yields CDR1 LGHDT and CDR2 YNNKEL (reference sequence).

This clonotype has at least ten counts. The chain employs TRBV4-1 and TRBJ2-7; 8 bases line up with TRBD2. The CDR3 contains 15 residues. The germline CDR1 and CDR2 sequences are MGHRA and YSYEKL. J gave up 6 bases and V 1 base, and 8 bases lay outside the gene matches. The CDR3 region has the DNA TGCGCCAGCAGCCAAGGGGTCGGGGGGGCTGCCGAGCAGTACTTC. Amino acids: CASSQGVGGAAEQYF.

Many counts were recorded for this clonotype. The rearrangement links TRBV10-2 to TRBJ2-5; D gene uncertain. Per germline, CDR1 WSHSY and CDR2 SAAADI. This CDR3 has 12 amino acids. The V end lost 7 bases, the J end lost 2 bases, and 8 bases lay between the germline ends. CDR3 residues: CASTMGQETQYF. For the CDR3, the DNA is TGCGCCAGCACAATGGGACAAGAGACCCAGTACTTC.

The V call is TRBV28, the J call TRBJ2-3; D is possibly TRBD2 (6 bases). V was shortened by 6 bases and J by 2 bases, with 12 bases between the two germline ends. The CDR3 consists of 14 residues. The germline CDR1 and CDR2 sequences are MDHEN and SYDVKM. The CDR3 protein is CASRGGISTDTQYF. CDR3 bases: TGTGCCAGCAGAGGAGGGATTTCCACAGATACGCAGTATTTT.

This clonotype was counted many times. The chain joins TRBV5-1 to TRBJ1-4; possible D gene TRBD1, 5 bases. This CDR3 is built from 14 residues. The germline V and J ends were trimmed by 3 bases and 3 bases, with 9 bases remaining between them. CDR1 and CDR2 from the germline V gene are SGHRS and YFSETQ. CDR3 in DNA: TGCGCCAGCAGCTCCAGGGTGGCTAATGAAAAACTGTTTTTT. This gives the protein CASSSRVANEKLFF.

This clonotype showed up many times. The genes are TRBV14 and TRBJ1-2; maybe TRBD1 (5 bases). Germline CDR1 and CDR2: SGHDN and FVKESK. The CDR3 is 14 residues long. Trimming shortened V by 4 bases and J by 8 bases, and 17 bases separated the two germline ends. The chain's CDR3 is CASSPLSGQRGYTF. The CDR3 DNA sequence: TGTGCCAGCAGCCCCTTATCAGGGCAGAGGGGCTACACCTTC.

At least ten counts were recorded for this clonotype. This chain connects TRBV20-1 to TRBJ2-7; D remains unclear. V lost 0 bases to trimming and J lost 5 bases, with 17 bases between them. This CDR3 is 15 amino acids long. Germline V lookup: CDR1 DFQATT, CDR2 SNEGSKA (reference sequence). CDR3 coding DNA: TGCAGTGCTAGAGATTTGGTGTCAGTCCACCACGAGCAGTACTTC. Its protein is CSARDLVSVHHEQYF.

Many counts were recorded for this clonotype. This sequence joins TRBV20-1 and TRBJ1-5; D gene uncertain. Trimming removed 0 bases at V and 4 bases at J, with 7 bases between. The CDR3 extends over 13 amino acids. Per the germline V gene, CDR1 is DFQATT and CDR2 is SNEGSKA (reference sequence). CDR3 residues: CSARDQENQPQHF. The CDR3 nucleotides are TGCAGTGCTAGAGATCAGGAGAATCAGCCCCAGCATTTT.